The rows below give T cell receptor beta chains drawn from one sample of a study of chemoradiotherapy in HPV16-positive cancers. Some clones are missing from TCRdb's copy, which holds only in-frame ones; the method was immunoSEQ multiplex PCR. The sample records some 1,400 clones, roughly 80% being singletons. This specimen was tumor tissue, taken from a patient who underwent chemoradiotherapy. The receptors were gathered from a human donor with HPV-associated anogenital cancer. Both conserved end residues are trimmed from each CDR3. A D gene is named only where the DNA matches it firmly. Size values are once, few and many counts, or a class for expanded clones, and some rows have none.

cdr3_aa | v_call | d_call | j_call | clone_size | cdr3_length
ASSRAPNYGYT | TRBV6-1 | - | TRBJ1-2 | - | 11
SVEYGGYTDTQY | TRBV29-1 | - | TRBJ2-3 | - | 12
ASSHYDTGNTEAF | TRBV4-3 | - | TRBJ1-1 | - | 13
ASSLVREGQETQY | TRBV4-2 | - | TRBJ2-5 | - | 13
ASSPNPLGSSYEQY | TRBV18 | - | TRBJ2-7 | - | 14
ASSQQGLSTEAF | TRBV2 | TRBD1 | TRBJ1-1 | - | 12
ASSLSSTNSGANVLT | TRBV27 | - | TRBJ2-6 | - | 15
ASSEPTGGYT | TRBV9 | - | TRBJ1-2 | once | 10
ASSVDSSGANVLT | TRBV6-1 | - | TRBJ2-6 | few | 13
ASSLEVAETQY | TRBV7-2 | - | TRBJ2-5 | - | 11
ASSLPRGGSPQETQY | TRBV28 | TRBD2 | TRBJ2-5 | - | 15
SAPWDGYT | TRBV20-1 | - | TRBJ1-2 | - | 8
AWSGSGNQPQH | TRBV30 | - | TRBJ1-5 | - | 11
AISENRGANSPLH | TRBV10-3 | - | TRBJ1-6 | - | 13
ASSSPPIGSGVAGELF | TRBV7-8 | TRBD2 | TRBJ2-2 | - | 16
ASSFPGGEQF | TRBV27 | TRBD1 | TRBJ2-1 | few | 10
ASSPPSRGGYT | TRBV18 | - | TRBJ1-2 | - | 11
ASSLVLHWHHQPQH | TRBV21-1 | - | TRBJ1-5 | - | 14
AWNRGPTNEKLF | TRBV30 | TRBD1 | TRBJ1-4 | - | 12
ASSWGQGSQETQY | TRBV6-5 | TRBD1 | TRBJ2-5 | - | 13
ASSQEFSGNTEAF | TRBV4-2 | - | TRBJ1-1 | - | 13
ASSDAGQSYEQY | TRBV2 | - | TRBJ2-7 | - | 12
ASSPTNPGNYRDTQY | TRBV4-1 | - | TRBJ2-3 | - | 15
ASSVDRQPQH | TRBV9 | - | TRBJ1-5 | - | 10
AISGGLGLRNEQF | TRBV10-3 | - | TRBJ2-1 | once | 13
ASSPQLPGELF | TRBV7-2 | - | TRBJ2-2 | - | 11
ASSAGFKGPNEKLF | TRBV5-4 | - | TRBJ1-4 | - | 14
ASSLVGGYNEQF | TRBV5-6 | - | TRBJ2-1 | once | 12
SVDPLTAGYT | TRBV29-1 | - | TRBJ1-2 | - | 10
SAGPAF | TRBV20-1 | - | TRBJ1-1 | - | 6
ASSRLRTSGVTDMQY | TRBV5-4 | TRBD2 | TRBJ2-3 | - | 15
ASSSMMYGGSGANVLT | TRBV28 | TRBD2 | TRBJ2-6 | once | 16
ASSQSNGVQIQETQY | TRBV4-3 | - | TRBJ2-5 | - | 15
ASSEEQGAYEQY | TRBV25-1 | TRBD1 | TRBJ2-7 | - | 12
ATSRDPGQGNTEAF | TRBV15 | - | TRBJ1-1 | - | 14
ASSLPGGAIYEQY | TRBV11-2 | - | - | - | 13
ASMDSSYEQY | TRBV5-1 | - | TRBJ2-7 | few | 10
ASSLGVQGRKGTEAF | TRBV11-2 | - | TRBJ1-1 | - | 15
ASIRDMLDTIY | TRBV6-6 | - | TRBJ1-3 | - | 11
ASSLAGPPGANVLT | TRBV5-1 | - | TRBJ2-6 | - | 14
ASSLVLTGGSNEQF | TRBV5-1 | TRBD2 | TRBJ2-1 | - | 14
SVRRGRIYNEQF | TRBV29-1 | - | TRBJ2-1 | - | 12
ASGGDILTEAF | TRBV12-5 | - | TRBJ1-1 | - | 11
ASRTVEITEAF | TRBV2 | - | TRBJ1-1 | - | 11
ASSLVSSTDTQY | TRBV27 | - | TRBJ2-3 | - | 12
ASSFGSRGNTIY | TRBV7-2 | - | TRBJ1-3 | - | 12
ASSIAGTSGSYNEQF | TRBV19 | TRBD2 | TRBJ2-1 | few | 15
ASSTGAVFQGASSYEQY | TRBV19 | TRBD1 | TRBJ2-7 | - | 17
ASSYRDSYT | TRBV6-6 | - | TRBJ1-2 | - | 9
ASSLGLAGAQETQY | TRBV5-1 | TRBD2 | TRBJ2-5 | - | 14
ASRGIVNTEAF | TRBV2 | - | TRBJ1-1 | once | 11
ASSRIVSGTGSAGELF | TRBV19 | TRBD1 | TRBJ2-2 | - | 16
ATSGQGAYNSPLH | TRBV19 | TRBD1 | TRBJ1-6 | - | 13
ASSQDLTSSGNTIY | TRBV4-3 | - | TRBJ1-3 | - | 14
ASSAGRGNTIY | TRBV18 | - | TRBJ1-3 | - | 11
ASSPEAGSTDTQY | TRBV7-2 | - | TRBJ2-3 | - | 13
ASSPFGGADQPQH | TRBV5-1 | - | TRBJ1-5 | - | 13
ASRESGGYHNEQF | TRBV2 | TRBD2 | TRBJ2-1 | few | 13
ASSVQGFGNTIY | TRBV9 | - | TRBJ1-3 | - | 12
ASSLVGAGAYTDTQY | TRBV5-6 | - | TRBJ2-3 | - | 15